This entry is about one T cell receptor (beta chain). What it binds is unknown. The primer mix had 60 Vbeta and 13 Jbeta primers. This table comes from immunoSEQ multiplex PCR, and its TCRdb copy is limited to in-frame clones, with some not included. Of 80,000 to 95,000 clones detected, around 81% appear once; the ten largest clones hold 5% to 7%. CDR3 length: 15 residues. Losses at the gene ends were 4 bases for V and 5 bases for J; bases not matched to a gene: 8. CDR1 is PRHDT, CDR2 FYEKMQ, per germline (reference sequence). These data come from a study of cytomegalovirus exposure and HLA in healthy donors. Study conclusions and caveats: In an earlier analysis, in roughly 580 donors, most V segments appeared productive either ~87% or ~30% of the time. Most TCRs appeared rarely, but some public TCRs recurred in many donors. In a later analysis, several top co-occurrence clusters appeared linked to parvovirus B19, influenza, CMV and Epstein-Barr virus. Published work reported that the classifier diagnosed cytomegalovirus status with high specificity and sensitivity.

The rearrangement links TRBV13 to TRBJ2-5; TRBD1 matches at 9 bases. This receptor was taken from a man between 18 and 35 years old in good health and CMV-seropositive. The sample taken for sequencing was PBMCs. CDR3 amino acids: CASSSLDRGWETQYF. DNA for the CDR3: TGTGCCAGCAGCTCCCTGGACAGGGGTTGGGAGACCCAGTACTTC.